Following are 10 T cell receptor beta chains from one sample sequenced in a study of shared clonotypes between healthy human individuals. Clones were sequenced by immunoSEQ multiplex PCR, and TCRdb holds only the in-frame ones, with some missing. The sample includes some 530,000 clones, about 72% seen only once; the top ten take more than 10%. Input material: PBMCs. All receptors come from a woman between 35 and 50 years old in good health. Some clones in this sample may be carry-over from other donors' samples.

The chain links TRBV4-1 to TRBJ2-7; TRBD1 matches at 10 bases. V gave up 3 bases and J gave up 4 bases; unmatched junction bases: 9. The length of the CDR3 is 16 residues. Germline lookup yields CDR1 MGHRA and CDR2 YSYEKL. Here the CDR3 reads CASSQPWDRGSYEQYF. The CDR3 DNA reads as TGCGCCAGCAGCCAGCCCTGGGACAGGGGATCTTACGAGCAGTACTTC.

This sequence joins TRBV15 and TRBJ2-7; D possibly corresponds to TRBD2 (6 bases). Looked up from germline, CDR1 is LNHNV and CDR2 is YYDKDF (reference sequence). V was clipped by 0 bases and J by 0 bases, with 15 bases between them. The CDR3 is 17 residues long. The CDR3 spells CATSRDAGPGNSYEQYF. CDR3 DNA sequence: TGTGCCACCAGCAGAGATGCGGGGCCAGGGAACTCCTACGAGCAGTACTTC. Supplemented by reference TRBV15 and TRBJ2-7, the full variable domain reads DAMVIQNPRYQVTQFGKPVTLSCSQTLNHNVMYWYQQKSSQAPKLLFHYYDKDFNNEADTPDNFQSRRPNTSFCFLDIRSPGLGDTAMYLCATSRDAGPGNSYEQYFGPGTRLTVT.

The chain employs TRBV7-2 and TRBJ2-7; D unclear. V lost 4 bases and J 2 bases, leaving 15 bases between the germline ends. This CDR3 has 15 amino acids. The V gene's germline CDR1 is SGHTA and CDR2 FQGNSA. This CDR3 reads CASSYPRGNTYEQYF. Written as DNA, the CDR3 is TGTGCCAGCAGCTACCCTCGAGGCAACACCTACGAGCAGTACTTC.

The gene calls are TRBV18 and TRBJ2-2; TRBD1 aligns across 7 bases. This CDR3 comprises 15 residues. V gave up 4 bases and J gave up 4 bases; unmatched junction bases: 6. Looked up from germline, CDR1 is KGHSH and CDR2 is LQKENI. In DNA, the CDR3 is TGTGCCAGCTCACGAGACAGGGTTGGCACCGGGGAGCTGTTTTTT. Translated: CASSRDRVGTGELFF.

The chain couples TRBV19 to TRBJ1-2, with TRBD1 matching 7 bases. The germline V gene encodes CDR1 LNHDA and CDR2 SQIVND (reference sequence). The CDR3 contains 16 residues. Losses at the gene ends were 5 bases for V and 0 bases for J; bases not matched to a gene: 9. As DNA, the CDR3 is TGTGCCAGTAGTCCGGGTAGGACAGGAACTAACTATGGCTACACCTTC. The encoded protein is CASSPGRTGTNYGYTF.

This clone has only a few counts. The rearrangement uses TRBV28 and TRBJ2-1, with 12 positions matching TRBD2. There are 15 residues in the CDR3. The J segment lost 12 bases and the V segment lost 7 bases, leaving 13 bases of the junction unmatched. Germline assignment: CDR1 MDHEN and CDR2 SYDVKM. The CDR3 spells CASIPGLAGGRWQFF. The CDR3 DNA reads TGTGCCAGCATCCCGGGACTAGCGGGTGGAAGGTGGCAGTTCTTC.

This clone was seen repeatedly, ten times or more. This rearrangement joins TRBV30 to TRBJ2-4, with D tentatively TRBD1 or TRBD2 (5 bases each). Germline CDR1 is GTSNPN and CDR2 is SVGIG (reference sequence). The germline V and J ends were trimmed by 3 bases and 7 bases, with 13 bases remaining between them. This CDR3 comprises 13 residues. As DNA, the CDR3 is TGTGCCTGGAGCGCAAAGGGGACCAACATTCAGTACTTC. Translating it yields CAWSAKGTNIQYF. The whole variable domain, filled in from reference TRBV30 and TRBJ2-4, reads SQTIHQWPATLVQPVGSPLSLECTVEGTSNPNLYWYRQAAGRGLQLLFYSVGIGQISSEVPQNLSASRPQDRQFILSSKKLLLSDSGFYLCAWSAKGTNIQYFGAGTRLSVL.

Only one count was recorded for this clone. This chain uses TRBV7-9 with TRBJ1-3; D may be TRBD1 (6 bases). V was trimmed by 2 bases and J by 2 bases, leaving 13 bases between them. The CDR3 loop spans 16 amino acids. Germline CDR1 is SEHNR and CDR2 is FQNEAQ (reference sequence). The CDR3 coding sequence is TGTGCCAGCAGCTTATTGTTTCCAGGGGCTGGAAACACCATATATTTT. It codes for CASSLLFPGAGNTIYF. The full variable domain, in which reference TRBV7-9 and TRBJ1-3 provide the parts outside the CDR3, is DTGVSQNPRHKITKRGQNVTFRCDPISEHNRLYWYRQTLGQGPEFLTYFQNEAQLEKSRLLSDRFSAERPKGSFSTLEIQRTEQGDSAMYLCASSLLFPGAGNTIYFGEGSWLTVV.

The chain is built from TRBV7-9 and TRBJ2-1; the match to TRBD2 covers 11 bases. The CDR3 totals 15 residues. The V segment lost 3 bases and the J segment 8 bases; nucleotides outside the gene matches: 6. In germline, CDR1 is SEHNR, CDR2 FQNEAQ (reference sequence). CDR3 DNA sequence: TGTGCCAGCAGCTTCATAGCGGGAGGGCTGGATGAGCAGTTCTTC. Protein: CASSFIAGGLDEQFF.

This clone appeared a few times. The chain uses TRBV5-1 and TRBJ1-1; TRBD1 aligns across 8 bases. V lost 1 base to trimming and J lost 0 bases; unmatched junction nucleotides: 8. The CDR3 sequence is 17 residues long. Looked up from germline, CDR1 is SGHRS and CDR2 is YFSETQ. The CDR3 DNA reads TGCGCCAGCAGCTTGCGAGACAGGGGACGCGTGAACACTGAAGCTTTCTTT. This sequence encodes CASSLRDRGRVNTEAFF.